This TCR beta chain derives from a study of shared clonotypes between healthy human individuals (TCRdb year 2020). Context from the whole study: The cohort comprised a couple of women and a few men aged 18 to 49 years. Per donor, three plates each were used for CD4 naive and CD4 memory, two for CD8 naive, and one for CD8 memory. To estimate repertoire size and how much clonotypes are shared between individuals, the study performed deep sequencing of blood TCR repertoires from a few healthy adults. To increase sequencing depth and limit assay-specific biases, TCR repertoire library preparation and sequencing were carried out by different laboratories using diverse techniques. Leukapheresis yielded between about 0.94 and 8.9 billion PBMCs per donor. Summary of the overall study and its limitations: Because the study included only a small number of donors, the genetic and exposure-history diversity represented was limited. Only blood was sampled, and tissue TCR repertoires likely differ from those in blood. Rarefaction of sorted-subset datasets indicated incomplete sequencing despite the large sequencing depth. Sharing across a few donors was observed for approximately 5% of naive CD4, over 3% of naive CD8, roughly 2.4% of memory CD4, and roughly 0.4% of memory CD8 clonotypes. Pairwise subsampling led to the expectation that sequencing depth would affect the degree of clonotype sharing among donors. Higher generation probabilities were observed for clonotypes shared by all four sorted-subset donors than for non-shared clonotypes. Naive subsets generally had larger estimated clonotype richness than memory subsets did.

Reading from cysteine to phenylalanine, the CDR3 counts 15 amino acids. The CDR3 DNA has 45 bases and is translated from base 1. Trimmed from V: 5 bases; trimmed from J: 6 bases; junction bases lacking a gene match: 11. Looking up the germline V gene (reference sequence) yields CDR1 SEHNR and CDR2 FQNEAQ. Comment on this clone: Its antigen is currently not known. Qualities for individual bases were not recorded, and no much larger clone is one base off.

TCR CDR3 regions were amplified from genomic DNA by multiplex PCR using the deep immunoSEQ assay. Extracted genomic DNA from each cell subset was distributed evenly across all wells of several immunoSEQ 96-well plates, and each plate was treated as a replicate. For sorted subsets, roughly 190 ng of genomic DNA, equivalent to around 29,000 T cell genomes, went into each replicate PCR. Purified libraries were quantified with a Qubit 3.0 fluorometer, sized on a Bioanalyzer 2100, and re-quantified with the KAPA Library Quantification kit. Every immunoSEQ 96-well plate was sequenced on a separate single-read 150-cycle Illumina NextSeq 550 flow cell. The study's processing was this. Because only junctional sequences without quality scores were contained in the immunoSEQ output, filtering matching that applied to full-length reads could not be performed. To assign V/J genes and CDR3, sequences were annotated against IMGT germline references using PyIR, a Python wrapper for IgBLAST v1.9. Any read was removed if the V/J assignment was weak (E-value above 1e-6), the CDR3 was missing, or the read contained stop codons, out-of-frame junctions, or ambiguous translated residues. A V3J clonotype was defined by an identical inferred V gene, J gene, and CDR3 amino acid sequence. To compute the percentage overlap between repertoires, the number of shared unique clonotypes was divided by the size of the smaller repertoire. RTK rarefaction, the Chao1 estimator, and Recon v2.1 estimates of unobserved clonotypes were used to assess repertoire richness. OLGA was used to compute generation probabilities for all TCRbeta clonotypes that the gDNA method yielded from a handful of donors. This is the immuneACCESS table as TCRdb keeps it, with only in-frame sequences that have V and J called. A part of the clones is gone; compared with another copy, unresolved V genes explain less than half, and the rest is unexplained. For V, J and clone size, that table is used; D and trimming come from the DNA. The sample yields about 1,900,000 clones; approximately 94% were counted once. 1% to 1.5% of the sample rests with the top ten.

CD8 naive samples were CD45RO-negative cells positively selected for CCR7, giving a CD45RA+CCR7+ population that excluded TemRA cells. Donors were healthy HIV-negative adults with no recently reported acute infections or vaccinations. Only Caucasian adults living in Nashville, Tennessee, USA were represented among the donors. Blood was collected by leukapheresis, and PBMCs were isolated by Ficoll-Histopaque density gradient centrifugation and then cryopreserved in liquid nitrogen vapor phase. Analytical flow cytometry was used to check the purity and quantity of each magnetically sorted T cell population. From each sorted fraction, genomic DNA was isolated and quantified by UV absorbance on a Nanodrop 2000c.

This chain joins TRBV7-9 to TRBJ2-3; TRBD2 aligns with 7 central bases. The material sequenced was naive CD8+ T cells sorted from blood. The sample's cell subset or site, from its label and the paper: CD45RA+CCR7+. The clonotype originates from a man between 18 and 29 years old in good health. The DNA is as follows: TGTGCCAGCAGCCCACGGACTAGTGCGGGCGATACGCAGTATTTT. The encoded protein is CASSPRTSAGDTQYF.